Given below is one TCR beta chain in context. The germline V gene encodes CDR1 DFQATT and CDR2 SNEGSKA (reference sequence). CDR3 length: 13 amino acids. Trimming cost V 1 base and J 8 bases; bases outside gene matches: 7. The sample is drawn from a study of blood T cells in healthy people across ages. It was with a sample-barcoded 5' primer and a J-beta primer mix that a second PCR of about 6 to 12 cycles was run. TCRdb ran MiXCR on the 5' RACE reads and lists one entry per CDR3 protein. The sample records about 2 million distinct CDR3 sequences, about 50% being singletons. The chain employs TRBV20-1 and TRBJ1-2; 7 bases are a match to TRBD1. The sequence was obtained from a woman between 40 and 50 years old in good health. Specimen: blood. This CDR3 reads CSARAQGVRGYTF. Written as DNA, the CDR3 is TGCAGTGCTAGAGCCCAGGGGGTAAGAGGCTACACCTTC.